Shown below are 6 T cell receptor beta chains from a single sample sequenced in a study of shared clonotypes between healthy human individuals. TCRdb's table, derived via immunoSEQ multiplex PCR, lists solely in-frame clones and lacks some. Of roughly 1 million clones in the sample, 65% to 75% were seen once. Sequencing was done on a sample of memory CD4+ T cells sorted from blood. Subset given: CD45RA-negative fraction. The source of these receptors is a man aged 18 to 35 in good health.

The V call is TRBV5-1, the J call TRBJ2-1; D possibly corresponds to TRBD2 (5 bases). Germline assignment: CDR1 SGHRS and CDR2 YFSETQ. V shed 0 bases and J shed 2 bases, with 9 bases lying between them. The CDR3 runs 15 residues. CDR3 in amino acids: CASSLVRGTYNEQFF. CDR3 bases: TGCGCCAGCAGCTTGGTTCGGGGTACCTACAATGAGCAGTTCTTC.

This chain joins TRBV28 and TRBJ2-2; 8 nucleotides match TRBD2. There are 15 residues in the CDR3. Germline CDR1 MDHEN, CDR2 SYDVKM. The V segment lost 3 bases and the J segment 4 bases; nucleotides outside the gene matches: 4. CDR3: CASSFSGGPTGELFF. DNA of the CDR3: TGTGCCAGCAGTTTTTCGGGGGGGCCCACCGGGGAGCTGTTTTTT.

The chain combines TRBV25-1 with TRBJ2-7; 11 bases agree with TRBD2. The CDR3 is 16 residues long. Germline CDR1 reads MGHDK; CDR2 reads SYGVNS. V lost 2 bases and J lost 5; bases outside the gene matches: 8. The CDR3 loop is CASSEQVTSGRHEQYF. The DNA of the CDR3 is TGTGCCAGCAGTGAACAAGTAACTAGCGGGAGACACGAGCAGTACTTC.

As concerns this clone: This same CDR3 is encoded by further DNA sequences in the sample. The V and J genes are TRBV13 and TRBJ1-1, with 7 bases lining up with TRBD1. Germline lookup yields CDR1 PRHDT and CDR2 FYEKMQ (reference sequence). The CDR3 length is 14 residues. The V segment lost 5 bases and the J segment 1 base; nucleotides outside the gene matches: 4. The CDR3 here is CASSPDRANTEAFF. CDR3 in DNA: TGTGCCAGCAGCCCCGACAGGGCGAACACTGAAGCTTTCTTT.

This clone was seen only a few times. The rearrangement links TRBV11-2 to TRBJ2-5, with TRBD2 matching over 11 bases. J gave up 2 bases and V 5 bases, and 4 bases lay outside the gene matches. The CDR3 consists of 15 residues. The germline gives CDR1 SGHAT, CDR2 FQNNGV. The CDR3 nucleotides are TGTGCCAGCAGCCCCCGGACTAGCGGGCAAGAGACCCAGTACTTC. It is translated as CASSPRTSGQETQYF.

The chain couples TRBV18 to TRBJ2-1, with TRBD1 as a possible D gene (6 bases). CDR3 length: 15 amino acids. Between the trimmed V and J ends, which lost 3 bases and 3 bases, there was a span of 12 bases. Germline V gene lookup returns CDR1 KGHSH and CDR2 LQKENI. The CDR3, as DNA: TGTGCCAGCTCACCTTTAAAGGGGGACTACAATGAGCAGTTCTTC. Translation gives CASSPLKGDYNEQFF.